This T cell receptor beta chain originates from a study of T cells in Graves' hyperthyroidism and ophthalmopathy. Amplification of TCR beta CDR3 regions used RNA as the template. TCR CDR3 regions were first amplified by RT-PCR with HTBI primers. TCRdb independently ran MiXCR on the multiplex PCR reads; one entry per CDR3 protein. The sample records 500,000 or so distinct CDR3 sequences, 17% being singletons. The table lists this clonotype with a few counts. Trimming took 5 bases from V and 2 from J; bases not matched to a gene: 5. Germline CDR1 and CDR2: LNHDA and SQIVND (reference sequence). The length of the CDR3 is 15 residues.

The sequenced sample consisted of blood. The V gene is TRBV19, the J gene TRBJ2-3, with TRBD2 identical over 9 bases. The sequence was obtained from a woman in her late teens or twenties with Graves' ophthalmopathy. The CDR3 spells CASSWLAGTTDTQYF. CDR3 in DNA: TGTGCCAGTAGTTGGCTAGCGGGGACCACAGATACGCAGTATTTT.